This entry describes one T cell receptor (beta chain). The antigen is undetermined. These data are taken from a study of beta chain features in type 1 diabetes. Points from the study as a whole: Researchers report that Type 1 diabetes patients had moderately but significantly shorter TCRB CDR3s across all four CD4+ subsets.

Donors contributed one heparinised blood draw apiece, averaging approximately 100 mL. CDR3 length: 16 amino acids. CDR1 is MGHRA and CDR2 is YSYEKL in the germline V gene. The V end lost 0 bases, the J end lost 5 bases, and 16 bases lay between the germline ends. Expressed TCRB transcripts were sequenced because the isolated RNA had all been reverse transcribed beforehand. Only in-frame clones appear in the TCRdb table, and some are missing; sequencing was by immunoSEQ multiplex PCR. Of approximately 730,000 clones listed, over 10% are singletons. V and J are TRBV4-1 and TRBJ1-1; D is undetermined. Sequences were obtained from naive CD4+ T cells from blood. The source of this sequence is a man between 18 and 35 years old with type 1 diabetes. DNA of the CDR3: TGCGCCAGCAGCCAAGATCGGGCAGGACGAGGGACTGAAGCTTTCTTT. It specifies CASSQDRAGRGTEAFF.